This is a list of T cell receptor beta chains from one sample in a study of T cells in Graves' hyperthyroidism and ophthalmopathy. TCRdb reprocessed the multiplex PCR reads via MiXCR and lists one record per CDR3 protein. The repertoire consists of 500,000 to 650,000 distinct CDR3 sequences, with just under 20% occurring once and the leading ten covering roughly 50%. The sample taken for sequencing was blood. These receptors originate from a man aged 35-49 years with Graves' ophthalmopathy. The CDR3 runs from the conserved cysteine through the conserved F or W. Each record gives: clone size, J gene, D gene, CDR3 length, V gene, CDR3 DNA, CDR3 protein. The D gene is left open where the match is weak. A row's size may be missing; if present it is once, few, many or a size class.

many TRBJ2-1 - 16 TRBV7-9 TGTGCCAGCAGCTTTCTGACTACTCTTACCGGTCATGAGCAGTTCTTC CASSFLTTLTGHEQFF
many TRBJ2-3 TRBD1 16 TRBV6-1 TGTGCCAGCAGTCCCCGAAGCGGGACAGGGACAGATACGCAGTATTTT CASSPRSGTGTDTQYF
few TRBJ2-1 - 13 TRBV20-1 TGCAGTGCTATGCCCGGGGCTGTGAGTGAGCAGTTCTTC CSAMPGAVSEQFF
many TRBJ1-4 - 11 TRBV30 TGTGCCTGGAGCTCTAATGAAAAACTGTTTTTT CAWSSNEKLFF
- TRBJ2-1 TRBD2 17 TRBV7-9 TGTGCCAGCAGCTCCTGGACTAGCGGGGGCAATGAGTTCCTGCAGTTCTTC CASSSWTSGGNEFLQFF
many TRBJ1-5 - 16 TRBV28 TGTGCCAGCAGTCGATCAACAGGGCTTAGCAATCAGCCCCAGCATTTT CASSRSTGLSNQPQHF
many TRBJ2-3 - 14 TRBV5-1 TGCGCCAGCAGCTTGACCGACCCCCCAGATACGCAGTATTTT CASSLTDPPDTQYF
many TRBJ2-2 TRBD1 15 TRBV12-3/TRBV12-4 TGTGCCAGCAGGGGGACAGGGGGCTGGACCGGGGAGCTGTTTTTT CASRGTGGWTGELFF
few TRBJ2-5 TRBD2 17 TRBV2 TGTGCCAGCAGTGGGTTCCCCATAGCGGGAGAAGGGGAGACCCAGTACTTC CASSGFPIAGEGETQYF
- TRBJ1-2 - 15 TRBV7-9 TGTGCCAGCAGCCCGGGCGGGGGCCCTAACTATGGCTACACCTTC CASSPGGGPNYGYTF
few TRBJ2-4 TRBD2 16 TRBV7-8 TGTGCCAGCAGCCCTCGGGGGGGATGGGCCAAAAACATTCAGTACTTC CASSPRGGWAKNIQYF
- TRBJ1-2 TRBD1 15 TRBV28 TGTGCCAGCAGTTTCGGACAGGGGGCAAGCTATGGCTACACCTTC CASSFGQGASYGYTF
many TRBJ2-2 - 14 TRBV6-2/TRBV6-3 TGTGCCAGCAGTTACTCGAGCGGCACCGGGGAGCTGTTTTTT CASSYSSGTGELFF
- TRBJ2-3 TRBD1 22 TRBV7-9 TGTGCCAGCAGCTCCACACACTATAAACCGGGACAGAAATGGGTTAGCACAGATACGCAGTATTTT CASSSTHYKPGQKWVSTDTQYF
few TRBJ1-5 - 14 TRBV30 TGTGCCTGGAGTGCCGGACAAGTCGATCAGCCCCAGCATTTT CAWSAGQVDQPQHF
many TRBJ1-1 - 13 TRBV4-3 TGCGCCAGCAGCCGCAAACGCAACACTGAAGCTTTCTTT CASSRKRNTEAFF
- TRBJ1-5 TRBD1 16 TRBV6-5 TGTGCCAGCAGTTACTCCGGGACAGGGGTTGATCAGCCCCAGCATTTT CASSYSGTGVDQPQHF
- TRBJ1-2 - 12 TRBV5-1 TGCGCCAGCAGCATAGGGGCCCAGGGCTACACCTTC CASSIGAQGYTF
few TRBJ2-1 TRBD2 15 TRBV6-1 TGTGCCAGTTCGAGCGGGGGGGCCGGGGACAATGAGCAGTTCTTC CASSSGGAGDNEQFF
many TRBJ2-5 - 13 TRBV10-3 TGTGCCATCAGTGACGGACCCCAAGAGACCCAGTACTTC CAISDGPQETQYF
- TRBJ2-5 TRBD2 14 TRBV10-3 TGTGCCATCGGGGGACTAGCGGTGGGAGAGACCCAGTACTTC CAIGGLAVGETQYF
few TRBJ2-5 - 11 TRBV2 TGTGCCAGCAGGGAGTATGAGACCCAGTACTTC CASREYETQYF
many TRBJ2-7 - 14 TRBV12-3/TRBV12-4 TGTGCCAGCAGATCCTCACAGGGATCCTACGAGCAGTACTTC CASRSSQGSYEQYF
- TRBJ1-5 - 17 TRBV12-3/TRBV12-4 TGTGCCAGCAGAACAAACCTGGGTCTCGGGGGCAATCAGCCCCAGCATTTT CASRTNLGLGGNQPQHF
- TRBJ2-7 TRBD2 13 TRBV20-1 TGCATCGCGGGGGGAACACATTCCTACGAGCAGTACTTC CIAGGTHSYEQYF
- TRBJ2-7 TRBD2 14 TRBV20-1 TGCAGTGCCACAGTGGGACTAGCGTCCTACGAGCAGTACTTC CSATVGLASYEQYF
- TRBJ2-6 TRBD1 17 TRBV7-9 TGTGCCAGCAGCTCTGGACAGGGGGCAGCTGGGGCCAACGTCCTGACTTTC CASSSGQGAAGANVLTF
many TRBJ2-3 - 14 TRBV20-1 TGCAGTGCTAGAACCAGCGGAAACACAGATACGCAGTATTTT CSARTSGNTDTQYF
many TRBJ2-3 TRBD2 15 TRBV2 TGTGCCAGCAGAGTCGGGACTAGCGGGGCAGATACGCAGTATTTT CASRVGTSGADTQYF
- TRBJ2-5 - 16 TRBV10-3 TGTGCCATCAGTGAGTCGGATCAGGGGAGTCGGGAGACCCAGTACTTC CAISESDQGSRETQYF
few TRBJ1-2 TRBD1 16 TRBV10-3 TGTGCCATCAGTGAGTCCGGACAGGGAGGCAAATCTGGCTACACCTTC CAISESGQGGKSGYTF
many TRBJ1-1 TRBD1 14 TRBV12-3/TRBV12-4 TGTGCCAGCAGTTTCCAGGGGGCTGGGACTGAAGCTTTCTTT CASSFQGAGTEAFF